The present T cell receptor (beta chain) was sequenced within a study of OX40 agonist ivuxolimab in advanced cancers. Context from the whole study: Ivuxolimab was an agonistic, fully human IgG2 monoclonal antibody directed against OX40 (CD134), a costimulatory receptor. Intravenous ivuxolimab was administered to patients every 2 weeks at six dose levels: 0.01, 0.1, 0.3, 1.5, 3 and 10 mg/kg. Of the approximately 54 patients in dose escalation, approximately 20 had hepatocellular carcinoma, approximately 15 had melanoma, 9 had renal cell carcinoma and 9 had head and neck cancer. In the dose-escalation cohort, 82.7% of patients were male, and the mean age was approximately 60 years, with a range of about 23 to 85. Prior anti-PD-1, anti-PD-L1 or anti-CTLA-4 therapy was permitted, and 35% to 40% of dose-escalation patients had received checkpoint inhibitors. Partial responses occurred in three dose-escalation patients: two with cutaneous melanoma and one with hepatocellular carcinoma. The point of sequencing TCRbeta in the periphery was to test whether ivuxolimab changed TCR sequence diversity and drove clonal T-cell expansion. The monotherapy dose-escalation portion (N ≈ 57 patients) of the phase I ivuxolimab trial is reported in the paper. Study-level results and caveats: The antigen specificity of the clonally expanded peripheral T cells was not determined. After ivuxolimab, expanded clones were on average more numerous among CD8+ T cells than among CD4+ T cells. At doses of 0.1 to 3.0 mg/kg, clonal expansion of both CD4+ and CD8+ blood T cells was observed from baseline to week 6. Low levels of normalized T-cell clonal expansion were also seen in some patients who did not respond. In the 0.1-3.0 mg/kg groups, partial responders were among the patients with the lowest normalized peripheral clonal expansion, particularly in CD8+ T cells.

Spanning cysteine to phenylalanine, the CDR3 consists of 18 amino acids. The entry retains the CDR3 DNA only, 54 bases that are in frame from base 1. Via the germline V gene (reference sequence), CDR1 is SEHNR and CDR2 FQNEAQ. Comment on this clone: The clone's antigen remains unknown. An end of the junction differs from the germline gene, which may be a read error.

Patients with a history of autoimmune disease or receiving systemic immunosuppression were excluded from the trial. In every dose cohort, peripheral blood was drawn for TCR sequencing at baseline, cycle 4 day 1, and cycle 7 day 1. The samples were drawn from a first-in-human, open-label, multicenter phase I dose-escalation trial of ivuxolimab. The trial enrolled adults with locally advanced or metastatic head and neck squamous cell, hepatocellular, melanoma or renal cell carcinoma. Before TCR sequencing, CD4+ T cells and CD8+ T cells from peripheral blood were sorted into separate populations. Genomic DNA was isolated from the sorted cells so that the TCRbeta CDR3 region could be sequenced. TCRbeta CDR3 regions were sequenced using the immunoSEQ Assay. TCRdb carries this immuneACCESS record with in-frame sequences only. Its versions omit some clonotypes, under half of them owing to an unresolved V gene in the studies checked, with the rest unexplained. This sample has approximately 63,000 clones in its table, and around 79% of those were observed once. The ten biggest clones cover about a tenth of the sample.

Recombination linked TRBV7-9 to TRBJ2-6, with 8 middle bases fitting TRBD2. The clonotype comes from an adult with an advanced solid tumor such as melanoma, head and neck, liver or kidney cancer. The sequencing used CD4+ or CD8+ T cells sorted from blood, collected in a trial of the OX40 agonist ivuxolimab. The CDR3 loop reads CASSPRTSHNSGADVLTF. The nucleotides are TGTGCCAGCAGCCCTAGGACTAGCCATAACTCTGGGGCCGACGTCCTGACTTTC.